The 29 T cell receptor beta chains below were found in one sample sequenced in a study of CD8+ T cells in alopecia areata. RNA extraction and reverse transcription yielded cDNA as sequencing template. The protocol was immunoSEQ multiplex PCR, while the TCRdb copy is restricted to in-frame clones and leaves out a portion. The data show approximately 150,000 clones, about 87% seen once. Sequenced here: CD8+ T cells sorted from blood, sampled at week 0. The receptors come from a human donor with alopecia areata.

Of note for this clone: The junction departs from germline at one end; a sequencing error may be responsible. V gene TRBV5-6 combines with J gene TRBJ2-2, with D perhaps matching TRBD2 (6 bases). Germline CDR1 is SGHDT and CDR2 is YYEEEE. This CDR3 contains 18 residues. The CDR3 nucleotides are TGTGCCAGCAGTTTGGAGGGTTTTGGACGGACGAACACCGGGGAGCTGTTTTTT. Encoded protein: CASSLEGFGRTNTGELFF.

The chain carries TRBV7-9 and TRBJ1-2; TRBD1 agrees at 7 bases. Germline assignment: CDR1 SEHNR and CDR2 FQNEAQ (reference sequence). The CDR3 totals 15 residues. V trimming: 0 bases; J trimming: 3 bases; junction bases outside the gene matches: 4. CDR3 protein: CASSLAGGEDYGYTF. CDR3 DNA: TGTGCCAGCAGCTTAGCAGGGGGCGAGGACTATGGCTACACCTTC.

The chain employs TRBV29-1 and TRBJ2-2; 11 nucleotides align to TRBD2. With V trimmed by 7 bases and J by 3 bases, 10 bases remained unmatched. Germline-derived CDR1 and CDR2 are SQVTM and ANQGSEA. The CDR3 contains 16 residues. The CDR3 region is CSAGVLAGGYTGELFF. The DNA for the CDR3 is TGCAGCGCCGGCGTCCTAGCGGGAGGATACACCGGGGAGCTGTTTTTT.

V and J are TRBV6-5 and TRBJ1-1, with D possibly being TRBD1 (5 bases). V lost 5 bases, J lost 0 bases, and 10 bases lay in between. Germline lookup yields CDR1 MNHEY and CDR2 SVGAGI. This CDR3 is built from 14 residues. In DNA form, the CDR3 reads TGTGCCAGCAGTCCGCGGGACCTGAACACTGAAGCTTTCTTT. The encoded protein is CASSPRDLNTEAFF.

This chain connects TRBV27 to TRBJ2-7, with a tentative D call TRBD2 (6 bases). The CDR3 loop spans 13 amino acids. V was pared by 3 bases and J by 3 bases, with 9 bases between. CDR1 and CDR2 (germline): MNHEY, SMNVEV (reference sequence). This chain's CDR3 is CASSFAAGYEQYF. The CDR3 DNA follows: TGTGCCAGCAGTTTTGCAGCGGGCTACGAGCAGTACTTC.

This rearrangement joins TRBV4-1 to TRBJ2-7, with a tentative D call TRBD2 (6 bases). The germline CDR1 and CDR2 sequences are MGHRA and YSYEKL. With 4 bases removed from V and 7 bases from J, the gap between germline ends came to 23 bases. CDR3 size: 16 residues. The CDR3 sequence: CASSREGLAGTWEQYF. Written as DNA, the CDR3 is TGCGCCAGCAGCCGGGAAGGTCTGGCGGGGACTTGGGAGCAGTACTTC.

The chain is built from TRBV11-2 and TRBJ2-3, with 8 positions matching TRBD2. Trimming took 4 bases from V and 0 from J; bases not matched to a gene: 6. CDR3 length equals 16 residues. Germline CDR1 is SGHAT and CDR2 is FQNNGV. CDR3 DNA sequence: TGTGCCAGCAGCTCTTTAGCGGGATCTAGCACAGATACGCAGTATTTT. Residues: CASSSLAGSSTDTQYF.

The chain combines TRBV7-9 with TRBJ2-3, with 11 nucleotides matching TRBD2. Trimming cost V 4 bases and J 2 bases; bases outside gene matches: 14. CDR1 and CDR2 (germline): SEHNR, FQNEAQ (reference sequence). The CDR3 has 19 residues. The chain's CDR3 is CASSSYPATSGDTTDTQYF. DNA for the CDR3: TGTGCCAGCAGCTCCTACCCCGCGACTAGCGGGGATACCACAGATACGCAGTATTTT.

This clone was observed a few times. The V gene is TRBV27, the J gene TRBJ1-4, with D unclear. V lost 6 bases to trimming and J lost 1 base, with 3 bases between them. The germline gives CDR1 MNHEY, CDR2 SMNVEV (reference sequence). The CDR3 spans 12 residues. In DNA, the CDR3 is TGTGCCAGCAGGGGAACTAATGAAAAACTGTTTTTT. Its translation is CASRGTNEKLFF.

The chain has TRBV4-1 and TRBJ2-1, with 7 bases identical to TRBD2. CDR3 length: 16 residues. After removal of 0 bases from V and 6 bases from J, the junction contained 8 bases not matched to a gene. Germline CDR1 reads MGHRA; CDR2 reads YSYEKL. Written as DNA, the CDR3 is TGCGCCAGCAGCCAAGAATTAGGACTAGTAACCAATGAGCAGTTCTTC. Its protein product is CASSQELGLVTNEQFF.

The chain employs TRBV27 and TRBJ2-1; 13 nucleotides match TRBD2. V shed 5 bases, J shed 4 bases, and the junction held 2 bases outside the gene matches. Germline V lookup: CDR1 MNHEY, CDR2 SMNVEV (reference sequence). This CDR3 spans 15 amino acids. The CDR3 nucleotides read TGTGCCAGCAGTGAACTAGCGGGGGGGTACAATGAGCAGTTCTTC. Translation: CASSELAGGYNEQFF.

The chain couples TRBV7-9 to TRBJ1-1, with D perhaps TRBD1 (6 bases). Trimming left V 11 bases short and J 1 base short, with 14 bases between. The CDR3 loop spans 13 amino acids. CDR1 is SEHNR, CDR2 FQNEAQ, per germline (reference sequence). CDR3 protein: CAGFAGENTEAFF. CDR3 bases: TGTGCCGGGTTCGCAGGGGAGAACACTGAAGCTTTCTTT.

The chain has TRBV27 and TRBJ1-2; no reliable D call. V lost 6 bases to trimming and J lost 2 bases, with 19 bases between them. From germline, CDR1 is MNHEY and CDR2 SMNVEV (reference sequence). The CDR3 runs to 16 residues. The CDR3 coding sequence is TGTGCCAGCAGGTCAGCCCGACTCCGACCGAACTATGGCTACACCTTC. Translating it yields CASRSARLRPNYGYTF.

The chain uses TRBV6-5 and TRBJ2-1; D gene unclear. Trimming pared 2 bases from V and 9 bases from J, leaving 11 bases between. Per the germline V gene, CDR1 is MNHEY and CDR2 is SVGAGI. CDR3 length: 13 amino acids. The CDR3 nucleotides are TGTGCCAGCAGTTACGCAAATGGGGTTGAGCAGTTCTTC. Its translation: CASSYANGVEQFF.

This clone is a singleton in its sample. The chain carries TRBV7-8 and TRBJ2-1; TRBD1 aligns across 7 bases. V shed 0 bases, J shed 8 bases, and the junction held 1 base outside the gene matches. The germline gives CDR1 SGHVS, CDR2 FQNEAQ. This CDR3 is built from 13 residues. DNA of the CDR3: TGTGCCAGCAGCTTAGCAGGGGGCGATGAGCAGTTCTTC. Protein sequence: CASSLAGGDEQFF. Complete variable domain (other parts from reference TRBV7-8 and TRBJ2-1): GAGVSQSPRYKVAKRGQDVALRCDPISGHVSLFWYQQALGQGPEFLTYFQNEAQLDKSGLPSDRFFAERPEGSVSTLKIQRTQQEDSAVYLCASSLAGGDEQFFGPGTRLTVL.

This clone was seen only once. This sequence joins TRBV5-1 and TRBJ2-7; 13 positions match TRBD2. V shed 0 bases, J shed 6 bases, and the junction held 9 bases outside the gene matches. CDR1 is SGHRS, CDR2 YFSETQ, per germline. This CDR3 has 17 residues. CDR3 loop: CASSLDPARTSGGEQYF. The CDR3 DNA is TGCGCCAGCAGCTTGGATCCAGCTCGGACTAGCGGGGGCGAGCAGTACTTC.

The DNA of the CDR3 is TGTGCCAGCAGTACAGGGGGGGCTGAAGCTTTCTTT. Its translation is CASSTGGAEAFF. The chain joins TRBV6-5 to TRBJ1-1; the match to TRBD1 covers 8 bases. The V segment lost 5 bases and the J segment 6 bases; nucleotides outside the gene matches: 2. CDR3 size: 12 residues. The V gene's germline CDR1 is MNHEY and CDR2 SVGAGI.

The chain links TRBV2 to TRBJ2-5; D possibly matches TRBD1 or TRBD2 (5 bases each). The last part of the DNA fits TRBJ2-7 better; the J call may be wrong. The CDR3 loop spans 14 amino acids. Germline V gene lookup returns CDR1 SNHLY and CDR2 FYNNEI. The CDR3 DNA is TGTGCCAGCAGAAACCGGGACGGATCCTACGAGCAGTACTTC. Protein sequence: CASRNRDGSYEQYF.

The chain uses TRBV30 and TRBJ1-2; TRBD1 agrees at 7 bases. Germline CDR1 is GTSNPN and CDR2 is SVGIG (reference sequence). This CDR3 comprises 14 residues. V shed 0 bases and J 0 bases; nucleotides not matched to a gene: 1. The DNA of the CDR3 is TGTGCCTGGAGTGTTGGGACAGCTAACTATGGCTACACCTTC. This encodes CAWSVGTANYGYTF.

The CDR3 sequence: CSVLGDKYGYTF. The DNA of the CDR3 is TGCAGCGTCCTGGGTGACAAGTATGGCTACACCTTC. The chain carries TRBV29-1 and TRBJ1-2, with no clear D. Germline CDR1 SQVTM, CDR2 ANQGSEA. V lost 6 bases and J lost 5, with 13 bases in between. The CDR3 covers 12 residues.

This chain uses TRBV11-2 with TRBJ1-1; possible D gene TRBD1, 6 bases. V was trimmed by 7 bases and J by 0 bases, leaving 15 bases between them. Germline V CDR1 and CDR2: SGHAT, FQNNGV. The CDR3 length is 15 residues. The CDR3 is CASNPPGGMNTEAFF. CDR3 nucleotides: TGTGCCAGCAACCCCCCTGGGGGCATGAACACTGAAGCTTTCTTT.

The genes are TRBV29-1 and TRBJ1-2, with D perhaps TRBD1 (6 bases). The CDR3 covers 18 residues. Trimming pared 0 bases from V and 0 bases from J, leaving 20 bases between. The V gene's germline CDR1 is SQVTM and CDR2 ANQGSEA. For the CDR3, the DNA is TGCAGCGTTGAAGATCTCTCCGTGTCGGACAGATCTAACTATGGCTACACCTTC. It is translated as CSVEDLSVSDRSNYGYTF.

V usage is TRBV29-1 and J usage is TRBJ2-7; D is perhaps TRBD2 (5 bases). Germline V lookup: CDR1 SQVTM, CDR2 ANQGSEA. Between the trimmed V and J ends, which lost 4 bases and 3 bases, there was a span of 13 bases. The CDR3 consists of 13 residues. In nucleotides, the CDR3 is TGCAGCGTTGGAACTAGTGAAAACTACGAGCAGTACTTC. Translated: CSVGTSENYEQYF.

This rearrangement joins TRBV7-9 to TRBJ2-2, with D unresolved. The CDR3 has 12 residues. CDR1 and CDR2 (germline): SEHNR, FQNEAQ (reference sequence). Trimming shortened V by 5 bases and J by 5 bases, and 6 bases separated the two germline ends. CDR3 loop: CASSRGTGELFF. For the CDR3, the DNA is TGTGCCAGCAGCCGAGGAACCGGGGAGCTGTTTTTT. The variable domain in full, with the rest retrieved from reference TRBV7-9 and TRBJ2-2, is DTGVSQNPRHKITKRGQNVTFRCDPISEHNRLYWYRQTLGQGPEFLTYFQNEAQLEKSRLLSDRFSAERPKGSFSTLEIQRTEQGDSAMYLCASSRGTGELFFGEGSRLTVL.

J is TRBJ2-3 and V is TRBV29-1, with TRBD1 as a possible D gene (6 bases). The CDR3 contains 13 residues. Trimming took off 4 bases at V and 5 bases at J, with 13 bases between the two ends. Germline V lookup: CDR1 SQVTM, CDR2 ANQGSEA. The CDR3 is CSVVSGVRDTQYF. Here the CDR3 DNA reads TGCAGCGTTGTCTCAGGGGTCAGAGATACGCAGTATTTT.

The rearrangement uses TRBV6-5 and TRBJ2-7, with 9 bases lining up with TRBD1. Germline assignment: CDR1 MNHEY and CDR2 SVGAGI. Unmatched junction bases numbered 4, after V lost 4 bases and J lost 3 bases. This CDR3 contains 14 residues. CDR3 in DNA: TGTGCCAGCAGTTCGGGACAGGGTATCTACGAGCAGTACTTC. Translating it yields CASSSGQGIYEQYF.

About this clone itself: Additional DNA sequences in this sample encode the identical CDR3. J is TRBJ2-7 and V is TRBV30, with D perhaps matching TRBD2 (5 bases). Trimming shortened V by 0 bases and J by 6 bases, and 12 bases separated the two germline ends. Germline V gene data show CDR1 as GTSNPN and CDR2 as SVGIG (reference sequence). The CDR3 is made up of 13 amino acids. The CDR3 nucleotides read TGTGCCTGGAGTGTACGAGGAGGTGGCGAGCAGTACTTC. It yields the protein CAWSVRGGGEQYF. The full variable domain, its missing parts supplied by reference TRBV30 and TRBJ2-7, is SQTIHQWPATLVQPVGSPLSLECTVEGTSNPNLYWYRQAAGRGLQLLFYSVGIGQISSEVPQNLSASRPQDRQFILSSKKLLLSDSGFYLCAWSVRGGGEQYFGPGTRLTVT.

Remarks on this clone: Other DNA sequences in the sample encode the same CDR3. The chain is built from TRBV29-1 and TRBJ1-2, with no clear D. Per germline, CDR1 SQVTM and CDR2 ANQGSEA. With 2 bases removed from V and 6 bases from J, the gap between germline ends came to 7 bases. The CDR3 length is 11 residues. CDR3 nucleotide sequence: TGCAGCGTTGAATTACGGGATGGCTACACCTTC. Its translation: CSVELRDGYTF.

The V call is TRBV29-1, the J call TRBJ2-3; 11 bases are shared with TRBD2. Germline trimming cut 4 bases from V and 2 bases from J; bases unmatched to any gene: 11. Germline values: CDR1 SQVTM, CDR2 ANQGSEA. This CDR3 region has 17 residues. The CDR3 sequence: CSVVLGGLAGVTDTQYF. The CDR3 DNA is TGCAGCGTTGTATTAGGTGGACTAGCGGGCGTCACAGATACGCAGTATTTT.